This T cell receptor (beta chain) was sequenced for a study of glioma-infiltrating T cells. The iRepertoire nested amplicon-rescue multiplex PCR amplified TCR alpha and beta CDR3s from RNA. MiXCR, run by TCRdb on the multiplex PCR reads, gives a single entry per CDR3 protein. The sample lists roughly 190,000 distinct CDR3 sequences, 30% to 40% occurring once. The CDR3 runs to 12 residues. Germline V lookup: CDR1 DFQATT, CDR2 SNEGSKA (reference sequence). V was trimmed by 7 bases and J by 3 bases, leaving 12 bases between them. This clonotype came up many times. The TCR comes from a human donor with low-grade glioma or glioblastoma, undergoing nonglioma brain surgery, or in good health (not recorded which). The rearrangement links TRBV20-1 to TRBJ1-2; tentative D call: TRBD1 (5 bases). Source material: glioma tissue, nonneoplastic brain tissue, or PBMCs (not recorded which). CDR3 sequence reads: CSGRGSYYGYTF. The CDR3, as DNA: TGCAGTGGACGGGGCAGCTACTATGGCTACACCTTC.